This T cell receptor beta chain is from a study of CD8 T cells in ankylosing spondylitis. Notes on the study in general: Disease-linked clones displayed a CD8+ phenotype and appeared relatively rarely in peripheral blood. Earlier reports found some motif variants in synovial fluid and blood in reactive arthritis. Within ankylosing spondylitis blood, a TCR beta motif made up of fewer than ten highly homologous variants appeared to be characteristic.

Library preparation for TCR beta used quantitative 5'-RACE with molecular barcodes. Each CDR3 protein gets one entry after TCRdb re-called the 5' RACE reads with MiXCR. Of around 130,000 distinct CDR3 sequences in the sample, around 7% were seen once. There are many counts of this clonotype. The antigen is undetermined. V gave up 6 bases and J gave up 2 bases; unmatched junction bases: 7. The CDR3 has 13 amino acids. CDR1 is DFQATT, CDR2 SNEGSKA, per germline (reference sequence). The rearrangement uses TRBV20-1 and TRBJ2-7; TRBD1 matches 7 bases. The sequenced sample was blood, either unsorted or a sorted T cell fraction (not recorded which). The TCR was taken from a male donor with ankylosing spondylitis or in good health (not recorded which). The CDR3 DNA is TGCAGTGCGGGGGACAGAACAGCCTACGAGCAGTACTTC. This codes for CSAGDRTAYEQYF.